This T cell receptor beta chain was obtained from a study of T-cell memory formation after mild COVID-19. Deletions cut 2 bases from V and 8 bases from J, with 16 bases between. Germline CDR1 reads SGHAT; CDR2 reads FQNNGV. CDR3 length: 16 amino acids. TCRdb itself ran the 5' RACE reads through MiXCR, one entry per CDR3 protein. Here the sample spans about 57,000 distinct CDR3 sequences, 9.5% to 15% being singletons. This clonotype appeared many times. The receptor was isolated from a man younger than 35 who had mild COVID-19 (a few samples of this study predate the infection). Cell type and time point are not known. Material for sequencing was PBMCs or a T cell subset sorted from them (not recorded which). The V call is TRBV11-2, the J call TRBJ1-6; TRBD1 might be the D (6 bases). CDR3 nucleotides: TGTGCCAGCAGCTTATGGCCGACCTCAGGGGATTCACCCCTCCACTTT. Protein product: CASSLWPTSGDSPLHF.